The entry below gives a single T cell receptor beta chain sequence along with its context. This specimen belongs to a study of T cell changes during pregnancy in multiple sclerosis. Germline assignment: CDR1 MGHRA and CDR2 YSYEKL. The V and J ends lost 0 bases and 0 bases respectively, with 16 bases between them. The CDR3 covers 18 residues. Only in-frame clones appear in the TCRdb table, and some are missing; sequencing was by immunoSEQ multiplex PCR. The sample lists under 80,000 clones; about nine tenths were seen once. The sequence derives from a female donor with multiple sclerosis, enrolled in a pregnancy study. The gene calls are TRBV4-1 and TRBJ2-3; D is undetermined. Material: peripheral blood, obtained in the second trimester of pregnancy. The DNA for the CDR3 is TGCGCCAGCAGCCAAGAGCCCGCCCAGTCCAGTAGCACAGATACGCAGTATTTT. This sequence encodes CASSQEPAQSSSTDTQYF.